This T cell receptor (beta chain) was recorded in a study of blood T cells in healthy people across ages. Every participating donor contributed approximately 10 milliliters of peripheral blood through a draw. The CDR3 consists of 15 residues. With V trimmed by 5 bases and J by 6 bases, 11 bases remained unmatched. The authors ran a second PCR of about 6 to 12 cycles using a sample-barcoded 5' primer and a J-beta primer mix. Template switching added a 12-random-nucleotide identifier to every cDNA molecule. TCRdb re-analysed the 5' RACE reads in MiXCR, keeping a single row per CDR3 protein. The repertoire consists of hundreds of thousands of distinct CDR3 sequences, with under 45% occurring once and the leading ten covering around 18%. This clonotype has just a few counts.

The sample comprised blood. The chain carries TRBV12-3 or TRBV12-4 and TRBJ2-7; 9 bases line up with TRBD2. The source of this sequence is a man between 60 and 75 years old in good health. CDR3 sequence: CASSNIAGVRGEQYF. The CDR3 nucleotides read TGTGCCAGCAGTAACATAGCGGGGGTTCGGGGCGAGCAGTACTTC.